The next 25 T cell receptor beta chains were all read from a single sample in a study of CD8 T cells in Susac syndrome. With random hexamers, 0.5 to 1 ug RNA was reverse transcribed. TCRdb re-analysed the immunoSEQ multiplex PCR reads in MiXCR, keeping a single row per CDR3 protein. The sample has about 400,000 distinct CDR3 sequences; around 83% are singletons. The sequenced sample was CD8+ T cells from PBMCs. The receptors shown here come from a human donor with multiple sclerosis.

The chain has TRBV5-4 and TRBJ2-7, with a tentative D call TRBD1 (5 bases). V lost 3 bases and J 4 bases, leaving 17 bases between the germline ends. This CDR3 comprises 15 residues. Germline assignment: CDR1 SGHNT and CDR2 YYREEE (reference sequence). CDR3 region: CASSSDSSNLYEQYF. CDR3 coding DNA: TGTGCCAGCAGCTCTGACAGTTCCAACCTTTACGAGCAGTACTTC.

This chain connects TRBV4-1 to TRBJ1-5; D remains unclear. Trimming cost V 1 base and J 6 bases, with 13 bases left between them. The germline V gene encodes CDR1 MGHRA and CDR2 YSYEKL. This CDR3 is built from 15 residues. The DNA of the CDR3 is TGCGCCAGCAGCCAAGTTTTTGGGCCAGGTCAGCCCCAGCATTTT. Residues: CASSQVFGPGQPQHF.

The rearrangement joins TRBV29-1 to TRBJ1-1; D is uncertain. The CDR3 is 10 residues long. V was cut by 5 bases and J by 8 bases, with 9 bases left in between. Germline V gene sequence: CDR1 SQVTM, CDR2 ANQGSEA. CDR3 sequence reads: CSVLNSEAFF. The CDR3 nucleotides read TGCAGCGTTCTAAATTCCGAAGCTTTCTTT.

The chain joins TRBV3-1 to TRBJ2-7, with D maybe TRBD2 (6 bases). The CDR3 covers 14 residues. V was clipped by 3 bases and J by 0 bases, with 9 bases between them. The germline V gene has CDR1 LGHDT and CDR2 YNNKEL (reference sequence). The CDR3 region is CASSHSRGSYEQYF. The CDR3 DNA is TGTGCCAGCAGCCACTCGCGGGGCTCCTACGAGCAGTACTTC.

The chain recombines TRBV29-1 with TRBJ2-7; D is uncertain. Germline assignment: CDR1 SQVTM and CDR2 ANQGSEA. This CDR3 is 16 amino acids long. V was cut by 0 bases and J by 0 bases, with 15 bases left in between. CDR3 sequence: CSVEDVVQPNSYEQYF. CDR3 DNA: TGCAGCGTTGAAGATGTGGTACAGCCCAACTCCTACGAGCAGTACTTC.

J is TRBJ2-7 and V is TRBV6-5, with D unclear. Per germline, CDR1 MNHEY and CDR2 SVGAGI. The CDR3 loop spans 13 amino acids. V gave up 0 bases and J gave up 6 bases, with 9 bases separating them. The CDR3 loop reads CASSYSSGPEQYF. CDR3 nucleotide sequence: TGTGCCAGCAGTTACTCGTCGGGTCCCGAGCAGTACTTC.

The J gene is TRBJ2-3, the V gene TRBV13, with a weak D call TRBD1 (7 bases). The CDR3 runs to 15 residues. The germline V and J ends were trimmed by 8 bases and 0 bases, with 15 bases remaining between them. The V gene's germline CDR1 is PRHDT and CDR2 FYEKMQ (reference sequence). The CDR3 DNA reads TGTGCCAGCCAGGGGGGAATCTCTAGCACAGATACGCAGTATTTT. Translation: CASQGGISSTDTQYF.

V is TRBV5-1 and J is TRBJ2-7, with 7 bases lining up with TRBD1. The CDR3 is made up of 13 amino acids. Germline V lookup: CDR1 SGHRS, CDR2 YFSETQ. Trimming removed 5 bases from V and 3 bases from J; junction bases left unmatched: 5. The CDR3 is CASRGQLGYEQYF. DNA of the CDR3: TGCGCCAGCAGGGGACAGTTAGGCTACGAGCAGTACTTC.

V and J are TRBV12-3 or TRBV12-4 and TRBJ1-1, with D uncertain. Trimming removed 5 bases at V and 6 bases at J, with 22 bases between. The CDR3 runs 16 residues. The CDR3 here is CASSERPVGRRAEAFF. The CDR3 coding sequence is TGTGCCAGCAGTGAACGGCCCGTAGGTAGACGCGCTGAAGCTTTCTTT.

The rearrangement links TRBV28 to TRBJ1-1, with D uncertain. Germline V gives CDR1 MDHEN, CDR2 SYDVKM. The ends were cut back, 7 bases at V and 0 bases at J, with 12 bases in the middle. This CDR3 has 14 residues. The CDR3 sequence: CASTDLVVNTEAFF. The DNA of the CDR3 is TGTGCCAGCACCGATCTCGTAGTGAACACTGAAGCTTTCTTT. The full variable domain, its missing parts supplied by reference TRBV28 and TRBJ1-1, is DVKVTQSSRYLVKRTGEKVFLECVQDMDHENMFWYRQDPGLGLRLIYFSYDVKMKEKGDIPEGYSVSREKKERFSLILESASTNQTSMYLCASTDLVVNTEAFFGQGTRLTVV.

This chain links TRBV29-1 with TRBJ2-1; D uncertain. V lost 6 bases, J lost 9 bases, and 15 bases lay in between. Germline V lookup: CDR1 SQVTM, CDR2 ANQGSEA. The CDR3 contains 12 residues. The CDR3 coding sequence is TGCAGCGTGTACCCCCTTGGCACTGAGCAGTTCTTC. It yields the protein CSVYPLGTEQFF.

CDR3 sequence: CSVDQGLQETQYF. CDR3 nucleotides: TGCAGCGTTGACCAGGGGCTCCAAGAGACCCAGTACTTC. This chain connects TRBV29-1 to TRBJ2-5; possibly TRBD1 for D (6 bases). Trimming removed 3 bases from V and 1 base from J, with 9 bases in between. CDR1 is SQVTM and CDR2 is ANQGSEA in the germline V gene. The CDR3 runs 13 residues. The full variable domain, rest sourced from reference TRBV29-1 and TRBJ2-5, is SAVISQKPSRDICQRGTSLTIQCQVDSQVTMMFWYRQQPGQSLTLIATANQGSEATYESGFVIDKFPISRPNLTFSTLTVSNMSPEDSSIYLCSVDQGLQETQYFGPGTRLLVL.

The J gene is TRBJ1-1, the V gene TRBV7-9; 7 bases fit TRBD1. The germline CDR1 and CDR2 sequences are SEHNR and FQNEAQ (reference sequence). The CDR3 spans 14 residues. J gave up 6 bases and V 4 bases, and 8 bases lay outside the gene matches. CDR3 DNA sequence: TGTGCCAGCAGCTCGACAGGGAAAGGGTCTGAAGCTTTCTTT. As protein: CASSSTGKGSEAFF.

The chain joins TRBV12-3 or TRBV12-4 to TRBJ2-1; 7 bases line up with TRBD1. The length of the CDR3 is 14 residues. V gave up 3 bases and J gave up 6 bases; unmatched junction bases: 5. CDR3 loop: CASSFGAGGNEQFF. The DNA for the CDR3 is TGTGCCAGCAGTTTTGGGGCAGGGGGCAATGAGCAGTTCTTC.

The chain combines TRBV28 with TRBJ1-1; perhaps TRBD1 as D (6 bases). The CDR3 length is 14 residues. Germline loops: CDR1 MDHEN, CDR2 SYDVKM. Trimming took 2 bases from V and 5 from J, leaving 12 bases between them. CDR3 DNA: TGTGCCAGCAGTTTACGCCCCGGGACAACTGAAGCTTTCTTT. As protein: CASSLRPGTTEAFF.

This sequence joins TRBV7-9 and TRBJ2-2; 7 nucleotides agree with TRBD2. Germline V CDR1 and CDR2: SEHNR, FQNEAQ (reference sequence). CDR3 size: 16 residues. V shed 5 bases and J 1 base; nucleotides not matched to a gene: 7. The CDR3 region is CASSATGGGNTGELFF. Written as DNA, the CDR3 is TGTGCCAGCAGCGCGACCGGCGGGGGGAACACCGGGGAGCTGTTTTTT.

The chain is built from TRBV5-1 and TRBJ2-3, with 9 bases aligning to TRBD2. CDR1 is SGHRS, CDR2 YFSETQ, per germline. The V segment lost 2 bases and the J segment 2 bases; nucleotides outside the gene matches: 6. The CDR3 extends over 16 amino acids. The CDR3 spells CASSFVASGVTDTQYF. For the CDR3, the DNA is TGCGCCAGCAGCTTCGTAGCTAGCGGGGTCACAGATACGCAGTATTTT.

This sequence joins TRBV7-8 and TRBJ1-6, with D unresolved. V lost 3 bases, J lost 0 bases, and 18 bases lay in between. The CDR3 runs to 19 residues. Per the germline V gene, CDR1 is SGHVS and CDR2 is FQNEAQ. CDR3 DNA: TGTGCCAGCAGCTTCTGGGCCGAGGAGACGAGCTCCTATAATTCACCCCTCCACTTT. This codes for CASSFWAEETSSYNSPLHF.

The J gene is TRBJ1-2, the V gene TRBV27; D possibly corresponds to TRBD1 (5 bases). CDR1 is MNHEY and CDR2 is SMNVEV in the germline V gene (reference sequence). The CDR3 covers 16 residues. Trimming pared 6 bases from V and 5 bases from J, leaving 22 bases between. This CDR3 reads CASSKISGRVFYGYTF. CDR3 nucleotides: TGTGCCAGCAGCAAGATTTCAGGGCGTGTTTTTTATGGCTACACCTTC.

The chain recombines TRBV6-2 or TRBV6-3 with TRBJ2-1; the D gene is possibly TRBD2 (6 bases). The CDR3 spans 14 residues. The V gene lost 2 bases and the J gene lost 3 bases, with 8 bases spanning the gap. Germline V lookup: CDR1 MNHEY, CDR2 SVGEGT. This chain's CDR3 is CASSYGGIYNEQFF. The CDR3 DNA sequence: TGTGCCAGCAGTTACGGGGGGATCTACAATGAGCAGTTCTTC.

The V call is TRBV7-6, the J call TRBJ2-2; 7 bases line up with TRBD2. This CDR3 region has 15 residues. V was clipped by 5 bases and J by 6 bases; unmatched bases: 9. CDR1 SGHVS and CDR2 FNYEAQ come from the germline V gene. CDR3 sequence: CASSLQLAYAGELFF. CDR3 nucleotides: TGTGCCAGCAGCCTACAACTAGCGTACGCCGGGGAGCTGTTTTTT.

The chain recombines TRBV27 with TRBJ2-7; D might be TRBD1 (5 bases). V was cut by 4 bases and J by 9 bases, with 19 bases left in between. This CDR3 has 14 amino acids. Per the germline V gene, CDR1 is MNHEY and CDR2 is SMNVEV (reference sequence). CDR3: CASSSTESGFGQYF. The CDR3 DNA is TGTGCCAGCAGTTCCACGGAATCAGGGTTCGGGCAGTACTTC.

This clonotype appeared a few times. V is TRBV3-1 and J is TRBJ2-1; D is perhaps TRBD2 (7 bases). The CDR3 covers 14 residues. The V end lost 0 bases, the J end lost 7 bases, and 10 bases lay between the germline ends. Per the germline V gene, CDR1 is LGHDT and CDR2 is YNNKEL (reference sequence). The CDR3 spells CASSQDRGANEQFF. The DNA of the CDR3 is TGTGCCAGCAGCCAAGATCGGGGGGCGAATGAGCAGTTCTTC.

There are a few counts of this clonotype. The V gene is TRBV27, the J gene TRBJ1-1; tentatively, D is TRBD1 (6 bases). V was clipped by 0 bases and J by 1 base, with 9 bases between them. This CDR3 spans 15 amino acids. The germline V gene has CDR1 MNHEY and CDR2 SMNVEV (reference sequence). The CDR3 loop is CASSLSGGGNTEAFF. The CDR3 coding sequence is TGTGCCAGCAGTTTATCAGGGGGAGGGAACACTGAAGCTTTCTTT.

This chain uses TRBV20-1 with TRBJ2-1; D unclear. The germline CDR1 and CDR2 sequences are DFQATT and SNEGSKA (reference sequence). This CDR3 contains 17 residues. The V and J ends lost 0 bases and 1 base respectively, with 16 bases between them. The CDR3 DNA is TGCAGTGCTAGAGATGTGGGCGACCCGGATTCCTACAATGAGCAGTTCTTC. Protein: CSARDVGDPDSYNEQFF.